This T cell receptor (beta chain) was captured by sequencing in a study of shared T cell receptors in the human thymus (dated by TCRdb to about 2021). Regarding the research as a whole: The study investigated the way shared, self-reactive T-cell receptor alpha chains are produced in the human thymus.

Points on this clone: It has no known antigen specificity. Base qualities were left out, and no much larger clone turns up one base away.

The method was the immunoSEQ multiplex PCR assay. Not all clones reach the TCRdb copy of this immuneACCESS table, which keeps in-frame sequences only. Checked studies attribute under half of the gap to unresolved V genes and leave the rest unexplained. This sample comprises about 380,000 clones, roughly 94% of them detected only once. The ten largest account for around 0.018% of the sample. The CDR3 measures 15 amino acids from cysteine to phenylalanine. The DNA shown is the 45-base CDR3, in frame from base 1. As encoded in the germline V gene, CDR1 is SGHVS while CDR2 is FQNEAQ. Germline trimming: 11 bases from V, 5 bases from J; junction bases outside gene matches: 15.

This clonotype was obtained from a human donor. The material sequenced was thymocytes. This chain is built from TRBV7-8 and TRBJ2-5, and TRBD2 matches 9 of the central bases. The DNA sequence reads TGTGCCCCAAGCCGGCTAGCGGGATTAGAGGAGACCCAGTACTTC. Its product reads: CAPSRLAGLEETQYF. Extended through the reference TRBV7-8 and TRBJ2-5 proteins, this CDR3 yields the full variable domain: GAGVSQSPRYKVAKRGQDVALRCDPISGHVSLFWYQQALGQGPEFLTYFQNEAQLDKSGLPSDRFFAERPEGSVSTLKIQRTQQEDSAVYLCAPSRLAGLEETQYFGPGTRLLVL.